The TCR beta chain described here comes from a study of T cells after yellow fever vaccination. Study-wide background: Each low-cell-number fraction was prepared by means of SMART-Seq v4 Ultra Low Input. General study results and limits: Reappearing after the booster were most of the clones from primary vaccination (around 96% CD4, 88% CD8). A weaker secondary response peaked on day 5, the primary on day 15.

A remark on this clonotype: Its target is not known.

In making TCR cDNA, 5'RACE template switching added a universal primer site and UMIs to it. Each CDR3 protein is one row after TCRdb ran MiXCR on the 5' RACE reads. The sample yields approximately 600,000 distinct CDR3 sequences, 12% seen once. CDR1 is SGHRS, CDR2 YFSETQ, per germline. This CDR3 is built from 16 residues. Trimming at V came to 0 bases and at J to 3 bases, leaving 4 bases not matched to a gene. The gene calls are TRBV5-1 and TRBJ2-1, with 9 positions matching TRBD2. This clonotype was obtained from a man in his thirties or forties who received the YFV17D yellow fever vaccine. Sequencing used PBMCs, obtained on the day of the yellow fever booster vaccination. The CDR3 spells CASSLGGGRDYNEQFF. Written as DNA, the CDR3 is TGCGCCAGCAGCTTGGGGGGCGGGAGGGACTACAATGAGCAGTTCTTC.